The 27 T cell receptor beta chains given below trace back to one sample, sequenced in a study of cytomegalovirus exposure and HLA in healthy donors. The PCR was carried out with 60 Vbeta primers and 13 Jbeta primers. TCRdb's table, derived via immunoSEQ multiplex PCR, lists solely in-frame clones and lacks some. Of about 180,000 clones in the sample, around 80% were seen once. Material: PBMCs. These receptor sequences come from a woman aged 45-59 years in good health and CMV-seropositive.

The chain uses TRBV7-2 and TRBJ2-7; weak D call: TRBD1 (6 bases). CDR1 is SGHTA and CDR2 is FQGNSA in the germline V gene. The CDR3 is 17 amino acids. Between the trimmed V and J ends, which lost 0 bases and 0 bases, there was a span of 15 bases. For the CDR3, the DNA is TGTGCCAGCAGCTTAGCGTTAGGACAGCTAAGCTCCTACGAGCAGTACTTC. Its translation is CASSLALGQLSSYEQYF.

The chain uses TRBV19 and TRBJ2-6, with unresolved D. Germline V gene lookup returns CDR1 LNHDA and CDR2 SQIVND (reference sequence). The germline V and J ends were trimmed by 1 base and 4 bases, with 5 bases remaining between them. The CDR3 is 14 residues long. The CDR3 DNA reads as TGTGCCAGTAGTATAGGGGCCGGGGCCAACGTCCTGACTTTC. Its protein product is CASSIGAGANVLTF. Based on the CDR3 plus reference TRBV19 and TRBJ2-6, the full variable domain is DGGITQSPKYLFRKEGQNVTLSCEQNLNHDAMYWYRQDPGQGLRLIYYSQIVNDFQKGDIAEGYSVSREKKESFPLTVTSAQKNPTAFYLCASSIGAGANVLTFGAGSRLTVL.

The genes are TRBV11-3 and TRBJ2-1; perhaps TRBD2 as D (6 bases). The CDR3 consists of 13 residues. The V and J ends lost 5 bases and 10 bases respectively, with 15 bases between them. CDR1 and CDR2 from the germline V gene are SGHNT and YENEEA. The CDR3 is CASSDRRAREQFF. CDR3 DNA: TGTGCCAGCAGCGACCGGAGGGCCCGCGAGCAGTTCTTC. Full variable domain (missing parts from reference TRBV11-3 and TRBJ2-1): EAGVVQSPRYKIIEKKQPVAFWCNPISGHNTLYWYLQNLGQGPELLIRYENEEAVDDSQLPKDRFSAERLKGVDSTLKIQPAELGDSAVYLCASSDRRAREQFFGPGTRLTVL.

The chain carries TRBV2 and TRBJ2-5, with D possibly TRBD2 on 5 matching bases. Germline V gives CDR1 SNHLY, CDR2 FYNNEI. The ends were cut back, 8 bases at V and 5 bases at J, with 15 bases in the middle. The CDR3 runs to 13 residues. The CDR3 coding sequence is TGTGCCAGCCAGGATCCGGGATGGGAGACCCAGTACTTC. It translates to CASQDPGWETQYF.

V usage is TRBV7-3 and J usage is TRBJ2-3; no reliable D call. The V gene lost 2 bases and the J gene lost 4 bases, with 13 bases spanning the gap. Germline V gene lookup returns CDR1 SGHTA and CDR2 FQGTGA. The length of the CDR3 is 15 residues. CDR3 coding DNA: TGTGCCAGCAGCTTATTTCCCCTAAGCGCAGATACGCAGTATTTT. Protein product: CASSLFPLSADTQYF.

The rearrangement uses TRBV5-1 and TRBJ2-5; TRBD2 agrees at 9 bases. This CDR3 is 12 amino acids long. J gave up 13 bases and V 4 bases, and 8 bases lay outside the gene matches. Germline V gene sequence: CDR1 SGHRS, CDR2 YFSETQ. The CDR3 DNA sequence: TGCGCCAGCAGCACGGGACTAGCCCTTTGGTACTTC. Residues: CASSTGLALWYF.

This clone was found a few times. The same CDR3 also results from other DNA sequences found in this sample. The CDR3, as DNA: TGTGCCAGCAGCTTAGGACAGGGGTATGGCTACACCTTC. Translated: CASSLGQGYGYTF. This chain joins TRBV7-9 and TRBJ1-2, with TRBD1 identical over 8 bases. This CDR3 contains 13 residues. The germline gives CDR1 SEHNR, CDR2 FQNEAQ (reference sequence). V gave up 1 base and J gave up 5 bases; unmatched junction bases: 0.

This chain links TRBV7-3 with TRBJ2-7, with 8 bases identical to TRBD1. With V trimmed by 8 bases and J by 0 bases, 0 bases remained unmatched. The CDR3 runs 12 residues. The germline gives CDR1 SGHTA, CDR2 FQGTGA. Here the CDR3 DNA reads TGTGCCAGCGGGACAGGCTCCTACGAGCAGTACTTC. Translated, it gives CASGTGSYEQYF.

The chain links TRBV7-2 to TRBJ1-5, with 10 bases aligning to TRBD1. CDR3 length: 19 residues. Germline V CDR1 and CDR2: SGHTA, FQGNSA. V shed 1 base, J shed 0 bases, and the junction held 9 bases outside the gene matches. DNA of the CDR3: TGTGCCAGCAGCTTAGTTGGAGACAGGGGGCGCGGTAGCAATCAGCCCCAGCATTTT. It codes for CASSLVGDRGRGSNQPQHF.

As concerns this clone: Other DNA sequences within the sample encode an identical CDR3. The chain combines TRBV9 with TRBJ1-2; TRBD1 is a possible D gene (6 bases). This CDR3 region has 14 residues. Trimming took off 0 bases at V and 2 bases at J, with 8 bases between the two ends. CDR1 is SGDLS, CDR2 YYNGEE, per germline. CDR3 coding DNA: TGTGCCAGCAGCGTAGGGCAGGGGAACTATGGCTACACCTTC. Its protein product is CASSVGQGNYGYTF. Full variable domain (missing parts from reference TRBV9 and TRBJ1-2): DSGVTQTPKHLITATGQRVTLRCSPRSGDLSVYWYQQSLDQGLQFLIQYYNGEERAKGNILERFSAQQFPDLHSELNLSSLELGDSALYFCASSVGQGNYGYTFGSGTRLTVV.

The chain joins TRBV27 to TRBJ2-5; D may be TRBD1 (6 bases). The CDR3 is 20 residues long. V gave up 1 base and J gave up 4 bases, with 28 bases separating them. Germline V gene data show CDR1 as MNHEY and CDR2 as SMNVEV (reference sequence). CDR3 loop: CASSLLAWSMGHGVAETQYF. CDR3 DNA sequence: TGTGCCAGCAGTTTATTAGCCTGGTCTATGGGACACGGAGTTGCAGAGACCCAGTACTTC.

The chain recombines TRBV6-1 with TRBJ1-1; D remains ambiguous. V dropped 0 bases and J dropped 3 bases, with 5 bases sitting between them. This CDR3 region has 13 residues. Germline CDR1 MNHNS, CDR2 SASEGT. DNA for the CDR3: TGTGCCAGCAGTGAAGCGAGGTACACTGAAGCTTTCTTT. Translation: CASSEARYTEAFF.

This clone has more than one count but fewer than ten. The gene calls are TRBV19 and TRBJ1-2; D unclear. The V gene lost 10 bases and the J gene lost 4 bases, with 16 bases spanning the gap. CDR1 LNHDA and CDR2 SQIVND come from the germline V gene (reference sequence). The CDR3 spans 13 residues. The CDR3 coding sequence is TGTGCCACCAAAGAGCGTCAGCCCTATGGCTACACCTTC. Translating gives CATKERQPYGYTF.

This chain connects TRBV27 to TRBJ2-1, with 9 bases aligning to TRBD2. Germline values: CDR1 MNHEY, CDR2 SMNVEV (reference sequence). The CDR3 has 17 residues. V trimming: 6 bases; J trimming: 2 bases; junction bases outside the gene matches: 11. The CDR3, as DNA: TGTGCCAGCAGGAGTAGCGGGAGTGTTGGGACCTACAATGAGCAGTTCTTC. It yields the protein CASRSSGSVGTYNEQFF.

This chain connects TRBV6-5 to TRBJ2-7; 8 bases align to TRBD2. J was trimmed by 3 bases and V by 0 bases; bases with no gene match: 4. The CDR3 consists of 15 residues. Germline assignment: CDR1 MNHEY and CDR2 SVGAGI. The CDR3 DNA sequence: TGTGCCAGCAGTTACTCGGGCGGGGGGCGCTACGAGCAGTACTTC. Translated, it gives CASSYSGGGRYEQYF.

This chain joins TRBV6-1 and TRBJ2-3; perhaps TRBD1 as D (6 bases). The CDR3 extends over 14 amino acids. V lost 1 base and J 2 bases, leaving 7 bases between the germline ends. The germline V gene has CDR1 MNHNS and CDR2 SASEGT. This CDR3 reads CASSEVGHTDTQYF. In DNA form, the CDR3 reads TGTGCCAGCAGTGAAGTGGGACACACAGATACGCAGTATTTT.

The CDR3 region has the DNA TGTGCCAGCAGTTTGAAGGGGCACTACGAGCAGTACTTC. Protein: CASSLKGHYEQYF. The chain couples TRBV27 to TRBJ2-7; D perhaps matches TRBD1 (5 bases). Trimming removed 3 bases at V and 3 bases at J, with 9 bases between. Germline values: CDR1 MNHEY, CDR2 SMNVEV (reference sequence). This CDR3 comprises 13 residues.

The genes are TRBV6-5 and TRBJ2-7; TRBD1 might be the D (5 bases). CDR1 MNHEY and CDR2 SVGAGI come from the germline V gene. CDR3 size: 14 residues. The V and J ends lost 2 bases and 2 bases respectively, with 10 bases between them. The CDR3 DNA follows: TGTGCCAGCAGTTACGGGGCAGGTACCTACGAGCAGTACTTC. It codes for CASSYGAGTYEQYF.

This clone was detected a few times. This chain joins TRBV9 and TRBJ2-5; 7 bases align to TRBD2. The CDR3 covers 14 residues. V lost 3 bases to trimming and J lost 1 base; unmatched junction nucleotides: 3. Germline values: CDR1 SGDLS, CDR2 YYNGEE. The CDR3 reads CASSGSGIQETQYF. The CDR3 nucleotides are TGTGCCAGCAGCGGGAGCGGGATCCAAGAGACCCAGTACTTC. The full variable domain, with the rest looked up from reference TRBV9 and TRBJ2-5, is DSGVTQTPKHLITATGQRVTLRCSPRSGDLSVYWYQQSLDQGLQFLIQYYNGEERAKGNILERFSAQQFPDLHSELNLSSLELGDSALYFCASSGSGIQETQYFGPGTRLLVL.

This chain uses TRBV19 with TRBJ1-6; TRBD1 is a possible D gene (6 bases). The germline V gene has CDR1 LNHDA and CDR2 SQIVND (reference sequence). The CDR3 runs to 15 residues. Trimming left V 5 bases short and J 0 bases short, with 8 bases between. The CDR3 sequence: CASSRGGSYNSPLHF. In nucleotides, the CDR3 is TGTGCCAGTAGTCGAGGGGGCTCCTATAATTCACCCCTCCACTTT.

The rearrangement uses TRBV27 and TRBJ2-3; possibly TRBD2 for D (5 bases). Per the germline V gene, CDR1 is MNHEY and CDR2 is SMNVEV (reference sequence). There are 15 residues in the CDR3. With 4 bases removed from V and 4 bases from J, the gap between germline ends came to 15 bases. The CDR3 DNA reads TGTGCCAGCAGTTCCACCGGGAATAACGCAGATACGCAGTATTTT. It yields the protein CASSSTGNNADTQYF.

The sample holds one count of this clone. The chain recombines TRBV9 with TRBJ2-5; 10 bases are a match to TRBD1. Per germline, CDR1 SGDLS and CDR2 YYNGEE. This CDR3 contains 18 residues. V lost 0 bases, J lost 3 bases, and 11 bases stayed unmatched. The CDR3 nucleotides are TGTGCCAGCAGCGTAGATTTCGGGGTTGGGACAGGGGAAGAGACCCAGTACTTC. Its translation is CASSVDFGVGTGEETQYF.

This sequence joins TRBV5-1 and TRBJ2-5; maybe TRBD1 (6 bases). Germline CDR1 and CDR2: SGHRS and YFSETQ. The CDR3 totals 13 residues. V was trimmed by 1 base and J by 5 bases, leaving 9 bases between them. The DNA for the CDR3 is TGCGCCAGCAGCTTGACAGGGTGGGAGACCCAGTACTTC. As protein: CASSLTGWETQYF. The full variable domain, with the rest looked up from reference TRBV5-1 and TRBJ2-5, is KAGVTQTPRYLIKTRGQQVTLSCSPISGHRSVSWYQQTPGQGLQFLFEYFSETQRNKGNFPGRFSGRQFSNSRSEMNVSTLELGDSALYLCASSLTGWETQYFGPGTRLLVL.

The chain carries TRBV19 and TRBJ2-7; D unclear. In germline, CDR1 is LNHDA, CDR2 SQIVND (reference sequence). V lost 2 bases and J 2 bases, leaving 10 bases between the germline ends. The CDR3 totals 14 residues. CDR3: CASSISRQTYEQYF. CDR3 bases: TGTGCCAGTAGTATATCGCGGCAGACCTACGAGCAGTACTTC.

This clone has only one observation. V and J are TRBV6-5 and TRBJ1-6, with a weak D call TRBD1 (6 bases). This CDR3 comprises 14 residues. The V gene's germline CDR1 is MNHEY and CDR2 SVGAGI. Trimming took 4 bases from V and 10 from J, leaving 14 bases between them. Here the CDR3 reads CASSSRQVRSPLHF. DNA for the CDR3: TGTGCCAGCAGTTCTAGACAGGTTCGGTCACCCCTCCACTTT.

The V gene is TRBV7-9, the J gene TRBJ1-2; 10 bases map to TRBD1. From germline, CDR1 is SEHNR and CDR2 FQNEAQ (reference sequence). J lost 4 bases, V lost 5 bases, and 7 bases had no gene match. The CDR3 contains 15 residues. The CDR3 sequence is CASSQGTGAIYGYTF. The CDR3 bases are TGTGCCAGCAGCCAAGGGACAGGGGCGATCTATGGCTACACCTTC.

This clone was seen only a few times. The V gene is TRBV11-3, the J gene TRBJ2-1, with 14 bases matching TRBD2. The CDR3 has 18 residues. Germline assignment: CDR1 SGHNT and CDR2 YENEEA. J lost 7 bases, V lost 1 base, and 9 bases had no gene match. CDR3 DNA: TGTGCCAGCAGCTTAGTAGGGACTAGCGGGGGTCCGCTGAATGAGCAGTTCTTC. Translated: CASSLVGTSGGPLNEQFF.